The 10 T cell receptor beta chains in this list originate from one sample, sequenced in a study of CD8+ T cells in alopecia areata listed by TCRdb under 2018. This specimen's time point label, per the study, means: around 24 weeks on oral tofacitinib. In the paper's terms, the treatment or condition label means: oral pan-JAK inhibitor, 5-10 mg twice daily. The library was built by means of the immunoSEQ multiplex PCR assay. RNA was extracted from all samples and reverse transcribed into cDNA as template for TCR sequencing. TCRdb mirrors the immuneACCESS table, restricted to in-frame sequences. Some clones are absent from its copies; in checked studies, under half trace to an unresolved V gene, and the reason for the others is unknown. Within this sample are 170,000 or so clones, with around 60% of them counted one time only. Approximately 12% of the sample lies in the top ten. Sequencing was performed on CD8+ T cells sorted from blood, taken at week 24, from a patient treated with tofacitinib. Every receptor here comes from a human donor with alopecia areata.

The chain employs TRBV30 and TRBJ1-6, with 7 bases identical to TRBD1. The CDR3 has 15 amino acids. Germline-derived CDR1 and CDR2 are GTSNPN and SVGIG (reference sequence). V shed 2 bases, J shed 4 bases, and the junction held 5 bases outside the gene matches. The CDR3, as DNA: TGTGCCTGGAGTATAAGACAGGGTTATAATTCACCCCTCCACTTT. Protein sequence: CAWSIRQGYNSPLHF.

Only one count was recorded for this clone. CDR3 sequence (DNA): TGTGCCAGCAGAACCTTAGCGGGGGACTCCTACGAGCAGTACTTC. Protein sequence: CASRTLAGDSYEQYF. The genes are TRBV27 and TRBJ2-7; 9 bases agree with TRBD2. The CDR3 spans 15 residues. The germline V gene encodes CDR1 MNHEY and CDR2 SMNVEV (reference sequence). With V trimmed by 6 bases and J by 0 bases, 6 bases remained unmatched.

This clone was seen a handful of times. This rearrangement joins TRBV6-5 to TRBJ2-1; 7 nucleotides match TRBD2. The CDR3 has 11 residues. Looked up from germline, CDR1 is MNHEY and CDR2 is SVGAGI. After removal of 5 bases from V and 9 bases from J, the junction contained 1 base not matched to a gene. The DNA of the CDR3 is TGTGCCAGCAGTCCGGGAGGTGAGCAGTTCTTC. Translation: CASSPGGEQFF.

V usage is TRBV5-6 and J usage is TRBJ2-3; weak D call: TRBD1 (5 bases). The CDR3 totals 12 residues. Per the germline V gene, CDR1 is SGHDT and CDR2 is YYEEEE. V lost 5 bases and J lost 7, with 11 bases in between. CDR3 residues: CASRAGAHTQYF. For the CDR3, the DNA is TGTGCCAGCAGGGCTGGGGCACATACGCAGTATTTT.

The sample holds one count of this clone. The V gene is TRBV5-1, the J gene TRBJ1-1; D ambiguous. CDR1 is SGHRS and CDR2 is YFSETQ in the germline V gene. The CDR3 extends over 13 amino acids. Trimming cost V 2 bases and J 2 bases, with 7 bases left between them. In DNA, the CDR3 is TGCGCCAGCAGCTTTGGAATAAACACTGAAGCTTTCTTT. This encodes CASSFGINTEAFF. Drawing the rest from reference TRBV5-1 and TRBJ1-1, the complete variable domain is KAGVTQTPRYLIKTRGQQVTLSCSPISGHRSVSWYQQTPGQGLQFLFEYFSETQRNKGNFPGRFSGRQFSNSRSEMNVSTLELGDSALYLCASSFGINTEAFFGQGTRLTVV.

The chain uses TRBV2 and TRBJ1-2; 11 nucleotides align to TRBD1. Losses at the gene ends were 6 bases for V and 4 bases for J; bases not matched to a gene: 4. The germline gives CDR1 SNHLY, CDR2 FYNNEI. The CDR3 is made up of 14 amino acids. The CDR3 DNA sequence: TGTGCCAGCAGGGACAGGGGGCCCTCCTATGGCTACACCTTC. Amino acid sequence: CASRDRGPSYGYTF.

This clone was observed a few times. The chain joins TRBV7-8 to TRBJ2-5; D may correspond to TRBD1 or TRBD2 (5 bases each). CDR1 SGHVS and CDR2 FQNEAQ come from the germline V gene. Trimming pared 1 base from V and 1 base from J, leaving 7 bases between. The CDR3 has 14 amino acids. CDR3 DNA: TGTGCCAGCAGCTTAGGGGGGTCCCAAGAGACCCAGTACTTC. Encoded protein: CASSLGGSQETQYF.

This rearrangement joins TRBV7-8 to TRBJ2-7; the D gene could be TRBD1 or TRBD2 (5 bases each). Germline CDR1 SGHVS, CDR2 FQNEAQ. CDR3 size: 11 residues. V was shortened by 5 bases and J by 7 bases, with 9 bases between the two germline ends. The CDR3 DNA follows: TGTGCCAGCAGCGGGGGATGGGAGCAGTACTTC. Its protein product is CASSGGWEQYF.

V is TRBV6-5 and J is TRBJ1-6; possibly TRBD1 for D (6 bases). There are 15 residues in the CDR3. Trimming removed 1 base at V and 8 bases at J, with 12 bases between. From germline, CDR1 is MNHEY and CDR2 SVGAGI. The CDR3 loop reads CASSYFDGGHSPLHF. The DNA for the CDR3 is TGTGCCAGCAGTTACTTCGATGGGGGGCATTCACCCCTCCACTTT.

The rearrangement links TRBV27 to TRBJ1-1; D is unresolved. Trimming took 3 bases from V and 0 from J, leaving 8 bases between them. The CDR3 is 14 amino acids. Looked up from germline, CDR1 is MNHEY and CDR2 is SMNVEV (reference sequence). The CDR3 loop reads CASSFNRMNTEAFF. CDR3 DNA: TGTGCCAGCAGTTTTAACCGGATGAACACTGAAGCTTTCTTT.